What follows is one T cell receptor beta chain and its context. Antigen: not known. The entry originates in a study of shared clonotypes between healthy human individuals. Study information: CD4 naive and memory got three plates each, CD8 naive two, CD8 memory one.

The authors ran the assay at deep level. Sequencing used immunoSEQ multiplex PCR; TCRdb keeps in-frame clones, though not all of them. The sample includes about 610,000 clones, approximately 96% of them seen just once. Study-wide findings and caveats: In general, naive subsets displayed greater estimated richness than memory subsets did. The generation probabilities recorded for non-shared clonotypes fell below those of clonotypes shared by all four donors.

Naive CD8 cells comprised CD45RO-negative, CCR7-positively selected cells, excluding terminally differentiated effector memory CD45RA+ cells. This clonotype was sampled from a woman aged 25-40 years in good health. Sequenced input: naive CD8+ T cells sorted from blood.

Here the CDR3 reads CASSRLAGGQGEQFF. DNA of the CDR3: TGTGCCAGCAGCCGTCTAGCGGGAGGGCAGGGTGAGCAGTTCTTC. The gene calls are TRBV5-4 and TRBJ2-1, with 12 bases matching TRBD2. V lost 4 bases to trimming and J lost 9 bases; unmatched junction nucleotides: 8. Germline lookup yields CDR1 SGHNT and CDR2 YYREEE (reference sequence). The CDR3 length is 15 residues.